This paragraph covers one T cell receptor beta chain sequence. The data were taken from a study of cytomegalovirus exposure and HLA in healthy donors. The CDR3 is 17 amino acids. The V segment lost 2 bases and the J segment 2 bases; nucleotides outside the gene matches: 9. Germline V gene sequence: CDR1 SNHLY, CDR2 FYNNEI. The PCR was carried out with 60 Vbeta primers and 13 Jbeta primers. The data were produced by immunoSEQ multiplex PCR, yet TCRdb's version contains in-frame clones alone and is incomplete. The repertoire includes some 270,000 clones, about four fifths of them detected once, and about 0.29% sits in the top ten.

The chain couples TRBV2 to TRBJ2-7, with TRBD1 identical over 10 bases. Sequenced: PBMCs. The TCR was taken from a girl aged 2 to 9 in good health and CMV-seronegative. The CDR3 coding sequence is TGTGCCAGCAGTGAAAGACAGGGGGCCGAAAAGACCTACGAGCAGTACTTC. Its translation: CASSERQGAEKTYEQYF.